The rows below give T cell receptor beta chains drawn from one sample of a study of OX40 agonist ivuxolimab in advanced cancers. Clones were read by immunoSEQ multiplex PCR, and TCRdb kept only the in-frame ones, dropping some. Here the sample spans some 66,000 clones, 80% to 85% being singletons. Sequences were derived from CD4+ or CD8+ T cells sorted from blood, sampled in a trial of the OX40 agonist ivuxolimab. These receptors came from an adult with an advanced solid tumor such as melanoma, head and neck, liver or kidney cancer. CDR3s include the opening cysteine and the closing phenylalanine or tryptophan. A D gene is named only where the DNA matches it firmly. Clone size, where shown, is once, few, many, or a class for clones that have expanded.

abundance	d_gene	j_gene	len	v_gene	CDR3nt	CDR3aa
-	-	TRBJ2-7	14	TRBV5-1	TGCGCCAGCAGCCCGCCGGGATTAGGCTACGAGCAGTACTTC	CASSPPGLGYEQYF
-	-	TRBJ2-1	16	TRBV7-2	TGTGCCAGCAGCTTAGCTCGGACCTCCCGCGGGGATGAGCAGTTCTTC	CASSLARTSRGDEQFF
-	TRBD2	TRBJ2-7	14	TRBV7-2	TGTGCCAGCAGCTTCAGCGGGAGTTTGTACGAGCAGTACTTC	CASSFSGSLYEQYF
-	TRBD2	TRBJ2-7	14	TRBV28	TGTGCCAGCAGCAGACTAGCGGGAACATACGAGCAGTACTTC	CASSRLAGTYEQYF
-	-	TRBJ2-7	14	TRBV6-1	TGTGCCAGCAGTGCACAGGGAAATTCCTACGAGCAGTACTTC	CASSAQGNSYEQYF
-	-	TRBJ1-4	11	TRBV19	TGTGCCAGTAACGCTAATGAAAAACTGTTTTTT	CASNANEKLFF
-	TRBD2	TRBJ2-5	20	TRBV27	TGTGCCAGCAGTACTATAGCGGGAGGGACCTCTCTAGCTAGTTGGGAGACCCAGTACTTC	CASSTIAGGTSLASWETQYF
-	-	TRBJ2-3	14	TRBV18	TGTGCCAGCTCACCACGGGTCCTGTCAGATACGCAGTATTTT	CASSPRVLSDTQYF
once	-	TRBJ1-1	15	TRBV6-6	TGTGCCAGCAGTCCAAGTTTGGGAGGGAACACTGAAGCTTTCTTT	CASSPSLGGNTEAFF
-	TRBD1	TRBJ1-5	15	TRBV19	TGTGCCAGTAGAGACAGGGGGCCTAGCAATCAGCCCCAGCATTTT	CASRDRGPSNQPQHF
-	-	TRBJ1-2	15	TRBV7-9	TGTGCCAGCAGCTTAGCAATTAGACAGAACTATGGCTACACCTTC	CASSLAIRQNYGYTF
-	-	TRBJ1-5	15	TRBV7-2	TGTGCCAGCAGCTGGGGGGGACGGGGCAATCAGCCCCAGCATTTT	CASSWGGRGNQPQHF
-	TRBD1	TRBJ1-3	16	TRBV5-4	TGTGCCAGCAGCTTGCAGGGGGGACCTTCTGGAAACACCATATATTTT	CASSLQGGPSGNTIYF
-	TRBD1	TRBJ2-2	15	TRBV29-1	TGCAGCGCTGGCCAGGGACAGTCGAACACCGGGGAGCTGTTTTTT	CSAGQGQSNTGELFF
-	TRBD1	TRBJ2-7	15	TRBV19	TGTGCCAGTAGTAAACCCGGGACAGGGATCAACGAGCAGTACTTC	CASSKPGTGINEQYF
-	-	TRBJ1-2	15	TRBV19	TGTGCCAGTAGATCAACTTATGAGGATAGATATGGCTACACCTTC	CASRSTYEDRYGYTF
-	TRBD1	TRBJ1-2	16	TRBV5-4	TGTGCCAGCAGCTTGTTCCCGGGACAGGGGTTCAACGGCTACACCTTC	CASSLFPGQGFNGYTF
-	-	TRBJ2-5	16	TRBV5-6	TGTGCCAGCAGCTCGATGCTTATCAGGGTCGGGGAGACCCAGTACTTC	CASSSMLIRVGETQYF
-	-	TRBJ1-4	15	TRBV7-8	TGTGCCAGCAGCTTAGGACTGATGATTAATGAAAAACTGTTTTTT	CASSLGLMINEKLFF
-	TRBD2	TRBJ2-1	15	TRBV19	TGTGCCAGTAGTATTCCCCTAGCGGGAGGGAATGAGCAGTTCTTC	CASSIPLAGGNEQFF
-	TRBD1	TRBJ2-5	14	TRBV11-2	TGTGCCAGCAGCTTAAGACAGGGGGTAGAGACCCAGTACTTC	CASSLRQGVETQYF
-	-	TRBJ2-1	12	TRBV18	TGTGCCAGCTCACCGAGACGGGAGTCTCAGTTCTTC	CASSPRRESQFF
-	TRBD1	TRBJ1-4	15	TRBV10-2	TGCGCCAGCAGTAAGCCGGGACAGGGAGGTGAAAAACTGTTTTTT	CASSKPGQGGEKLFF
few	-	TRBJ1-2	14	TRBV19	TGTGCCAGTAGAGCGGCCGGGGAACTTGGAGGCTACACCTTC	CASRAAGELGGYTF
-	-	TRBJ1-2	15	TRBV11-2	TGTGCCAGCAGCTTAGACACCCAGGGCCTATATGGCTACACCTTC	CASSLDTQGLYGYTF
many	TRBD1	TRBJ1-2	14	TRBV5-1	TGCGCCAGCAGCTTGGTCGGGACAGGGGGTGGCTACACCTTC	CASSLVGTGGGYTF
-	TRBD1	TRBJ2-3	15	TRBV6-1	TGTGCCAGCAGTTCAAGACAGGGCAACACAGATACGCAGTATTTT	CASSSRQGNTDTQYF
-	TRBD2	TRBJ2-3	17	TRBV5-1	TGCGCCAGCAGCTTGGGGACTAGCGGTGATAGCACAGATACGCAGTATTTT	CASSLGTSGDSTDTQYF
-	-	TRBJ1-3	11	TRBV2	TGTGCCAGCACGCCTGGAAACACCATATATTTT	CASTPGNTIYF
-	-	TRBJ1-4	12	TRBV11-2	TGTGCCAGCAGCTCCCCCTCTGAAAAACTGTTTTTT	CASSSPSEKLFF
-	TRBD1	TRBJ2-7	15	TRBV19	TGTGCCAGTAGTCCGGGGACAGGTAACAACTACGAGCAGTACTTC	CASSPGTGNNYEQYF
-	TRBD2	TRBJ2-7	15	TRBV5-1	TGCGCCAGCAATCCCGGGACTAGCGGAAACTACGAGCAGTACTTC	CASNPGTSGNYEQYF
-	-	TRBJ1-2	14	TRBV6-1	TGTGCCAGCAGTGAAGCATCACCGAGCTATGGCTACACCTTC	CASSEASPSYGYTF
few	-	TRBJ1-1	11	TRBV6-5	TGTGCCAGCAGTTACGCGTCTGAAGCTTTCTTT	CASSYASEAFF
-	TRBD1	TRBJ1-3	12	TRBV28	TGTGTCAGCAGGGGGGCTGGAAACACCATATATTTT	CVSRGAGNTIYF
-	TRBD2	TRBJ2-3	16	TRBV11-2	TGTGCCAGCAGCACCCTAGCGGGAGCCCGGCGGCATACGCAGTATTTT	CASSTLAGARRHTQYF
few	-	TRBJ1-5	13	TRBV7-2	TGTGCCAGCAGCTTAATCGATAATCAGCCCCAGCATTTT	CASSLIDNQPQHF
-	-	TRBJ2-1	12	TRBV27	TGTGCCAGCAGTTTATCGGAGGATGAGCAGTTCTTC	CASSLSEDEQFF
-	-	TRBJ1-3	14	TRBV10-1	TGCGCCAGCAGTGAGGGGGCATCCCGAAACACCATATATTTT	CASSEGASRNTIYF
-	-	TRBJ1-2	13	TRBV9	TGTGCCAGCAGCGGGGACACGTACTATGGCTACACCTTC	CASSGDTYYGYTF
-	TRBD1	TRBJ1-1	18	TRBV4-3	TGCGCCAGCAGCCAAGGAGGGACAGGGGGAGTCCCGAACACTGAAGCTTTCTTT	CASSQGGTGGVPNTEAFF